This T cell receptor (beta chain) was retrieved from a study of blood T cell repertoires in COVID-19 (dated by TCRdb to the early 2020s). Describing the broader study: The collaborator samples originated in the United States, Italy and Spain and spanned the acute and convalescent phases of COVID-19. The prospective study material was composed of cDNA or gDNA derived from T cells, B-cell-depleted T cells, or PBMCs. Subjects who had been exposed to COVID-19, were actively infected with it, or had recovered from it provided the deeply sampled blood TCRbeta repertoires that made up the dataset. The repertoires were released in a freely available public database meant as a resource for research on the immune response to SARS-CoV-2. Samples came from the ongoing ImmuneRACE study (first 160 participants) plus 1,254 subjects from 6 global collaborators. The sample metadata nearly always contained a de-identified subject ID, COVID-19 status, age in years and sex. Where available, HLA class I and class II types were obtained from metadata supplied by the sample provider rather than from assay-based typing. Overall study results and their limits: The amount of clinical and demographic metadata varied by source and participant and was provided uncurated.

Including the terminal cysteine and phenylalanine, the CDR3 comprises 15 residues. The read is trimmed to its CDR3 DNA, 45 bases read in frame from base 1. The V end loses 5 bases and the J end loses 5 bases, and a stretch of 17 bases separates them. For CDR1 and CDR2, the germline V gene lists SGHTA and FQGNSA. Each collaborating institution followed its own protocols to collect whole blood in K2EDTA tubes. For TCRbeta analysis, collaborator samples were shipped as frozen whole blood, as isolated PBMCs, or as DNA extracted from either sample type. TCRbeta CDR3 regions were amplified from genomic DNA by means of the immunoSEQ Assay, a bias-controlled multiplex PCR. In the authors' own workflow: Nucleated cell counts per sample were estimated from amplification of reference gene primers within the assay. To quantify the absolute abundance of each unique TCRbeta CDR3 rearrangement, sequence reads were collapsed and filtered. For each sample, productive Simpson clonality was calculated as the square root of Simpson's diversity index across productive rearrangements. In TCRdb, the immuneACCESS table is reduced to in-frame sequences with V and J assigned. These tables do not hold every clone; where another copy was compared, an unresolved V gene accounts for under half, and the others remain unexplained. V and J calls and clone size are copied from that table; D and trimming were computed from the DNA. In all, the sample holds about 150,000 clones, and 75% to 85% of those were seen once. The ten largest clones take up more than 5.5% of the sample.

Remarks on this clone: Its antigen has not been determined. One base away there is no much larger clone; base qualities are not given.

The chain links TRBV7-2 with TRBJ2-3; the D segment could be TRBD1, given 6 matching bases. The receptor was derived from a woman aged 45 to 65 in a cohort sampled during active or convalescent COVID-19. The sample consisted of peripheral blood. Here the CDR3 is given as CASSPGGGLKDTQYF. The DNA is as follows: TGTGCCAGCAGCCCAGGTGGGGGCCTAAAAGATACGCAGTATTTT.